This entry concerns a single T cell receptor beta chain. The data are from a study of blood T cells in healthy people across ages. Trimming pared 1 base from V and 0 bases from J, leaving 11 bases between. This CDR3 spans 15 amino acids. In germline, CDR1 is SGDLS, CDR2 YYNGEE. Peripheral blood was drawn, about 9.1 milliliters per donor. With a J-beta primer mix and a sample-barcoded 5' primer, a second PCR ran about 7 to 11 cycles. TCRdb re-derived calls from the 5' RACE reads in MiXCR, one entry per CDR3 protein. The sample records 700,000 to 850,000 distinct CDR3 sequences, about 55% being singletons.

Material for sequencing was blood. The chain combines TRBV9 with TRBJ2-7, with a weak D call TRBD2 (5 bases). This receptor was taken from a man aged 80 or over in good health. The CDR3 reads CASSVTADGSYEQYF. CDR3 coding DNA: TGTGCCAGCAGCGTAACAGCGGACGGCTCCTACGAGCAGTACTTC.